This T cell receptor beta chain came from a study of technical replicates of blood from a few donors. Libraries were prepared by immunoSEQ multiplex PCR; TCRdb keeps only in-frame clonotypes and omits some of them. The sample has about 85,000 clones; approximately 94% are singletons. The V gene lost 3 bases and the J gene lost 6 bases, with 6 bases spanning the gap. Looked up from germline, CDR1 is DFQATT and CDR2 is SNEGSKA (reference sequence). This CDR3 is 11 amino acids long. The sample was T cells isolated from PBMCs. The source of this sequence is a human donor in good health. This chain links TRBV20-1 with TRBJ2-1; D gene uncertain. DNA for the CDR3: TGCAGTGCTAGTTTAGTCAATGAGCAGTTCTTC. This codes for CSASLVNEQFF.